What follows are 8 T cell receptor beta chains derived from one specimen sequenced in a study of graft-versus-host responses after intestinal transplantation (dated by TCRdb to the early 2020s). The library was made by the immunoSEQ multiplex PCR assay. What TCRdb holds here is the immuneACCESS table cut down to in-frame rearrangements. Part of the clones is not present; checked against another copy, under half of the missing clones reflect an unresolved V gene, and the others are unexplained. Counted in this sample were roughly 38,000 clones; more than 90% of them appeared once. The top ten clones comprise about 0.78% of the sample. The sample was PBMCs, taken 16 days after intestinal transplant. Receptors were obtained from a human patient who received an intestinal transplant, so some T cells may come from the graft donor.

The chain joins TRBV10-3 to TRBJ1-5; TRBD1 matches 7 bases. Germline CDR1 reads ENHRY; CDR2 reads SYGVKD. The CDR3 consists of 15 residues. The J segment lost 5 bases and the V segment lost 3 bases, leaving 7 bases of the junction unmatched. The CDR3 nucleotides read TGTGCCATCAGTGATTCCGGACAGGCGGATCAGCCCCAGCATTTT. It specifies CAISDSGQADQPQHF.

CDR3 nucleotide sequence: TGTGCCAGCAGTGCCTATAGCGGGAGGGTCGGGAATGAGCAGTTCTTC. It is translated as CASSAYSGRVGNEQFF. The rearrangement uses TRBV27 and TRBJ2-1; 11 nucleotides line up with TRBD2. The V segment lost 5 bases and the J segment 7 bases; nucleotides outside the gene matches: 10. The CDR3 sequence is 16 residues long. Germline V lookup: CDR1 MNHEY, CDR2 SMNVEV (reference sequence).

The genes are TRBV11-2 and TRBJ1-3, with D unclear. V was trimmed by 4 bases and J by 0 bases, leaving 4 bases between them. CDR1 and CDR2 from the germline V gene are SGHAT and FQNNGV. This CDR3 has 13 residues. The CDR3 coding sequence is TGTGCCAGCAGCTCGGACTCTGGAAACACCATATATTTT. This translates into CASSSDSGNTIYF.

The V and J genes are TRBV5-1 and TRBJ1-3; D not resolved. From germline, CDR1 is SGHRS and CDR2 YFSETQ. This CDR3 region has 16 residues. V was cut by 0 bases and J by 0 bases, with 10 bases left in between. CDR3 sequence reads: CASSLVDPSSGNTIYF. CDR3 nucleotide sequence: TGCGCCAGCAGCTTGGTTGATCCTTCCTCTGGAAACACCATATATTTT. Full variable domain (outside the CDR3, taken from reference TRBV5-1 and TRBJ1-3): KAGVTQTPRYLIKTRGQQVTLSCSPISGHRSVSWYQQTPGQGLQFLFEYFSETQRNKGNFPGRFSGRQFSNSRSEMNVSTLELGDSALYLCASSLVDPSSGNTIYFGEGSWLTVV.

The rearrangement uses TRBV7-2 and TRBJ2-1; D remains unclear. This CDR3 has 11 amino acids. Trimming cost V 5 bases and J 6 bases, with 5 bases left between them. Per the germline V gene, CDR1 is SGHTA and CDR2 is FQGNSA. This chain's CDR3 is CASSPSNEQFF. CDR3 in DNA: TGTGCCAGCAGCCCGTCCAATGAGCAGTTCTTC.

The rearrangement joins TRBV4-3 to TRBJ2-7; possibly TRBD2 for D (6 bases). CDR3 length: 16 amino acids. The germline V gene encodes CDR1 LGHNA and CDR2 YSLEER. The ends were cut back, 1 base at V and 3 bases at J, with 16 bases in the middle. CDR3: CASSQAVGGLIYEQYF. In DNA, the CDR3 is TGCGCCAGCAGCCAAGCCGTCGGGGGACTCATCTACGAGCAGTACTTC.

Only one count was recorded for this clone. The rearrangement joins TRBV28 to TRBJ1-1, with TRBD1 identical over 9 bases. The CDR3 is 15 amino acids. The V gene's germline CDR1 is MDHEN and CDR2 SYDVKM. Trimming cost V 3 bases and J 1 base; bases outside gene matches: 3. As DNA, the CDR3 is TGTGCCAGCAGTTTGACAGGGGGTGGGAACACTGAAGCTTTCTTT. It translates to CASSLTGGGNTEAFF.

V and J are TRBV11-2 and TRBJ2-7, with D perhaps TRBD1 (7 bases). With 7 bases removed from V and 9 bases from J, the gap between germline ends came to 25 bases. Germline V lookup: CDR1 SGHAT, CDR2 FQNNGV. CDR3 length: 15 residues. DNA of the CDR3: TGTGCCAGCACCCTCAGGGGGGACAGCTGGTTGGGGCAGTACTTC. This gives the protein CASTLRGDSWLGQYF.